Shown below are 3 T cell receptor beta chains from a single sample sequenced in a study of graft-versus-host responses after intestinal transplantation. Generated by immunoSEQ multiplex PCR, the TCRdb table keeps only in-frame clones and is missing some. The sample yields around 97,000 clones, roughly 93% seen once. For these TCRs, the target antigens are not known. The sequences come from unstimulated CD8+ T cells sorted from spleen or lymph node cells, collected before intestinal transplant. The source of these receptors is a human donor who received an intestinal transplant.

The rearrangement links TRBV5-1 to TRBJ2-7; perhaps TRBD2 as D (6 bases). This CDR3 comprises 14 residues. V lost 0 bases and J lost 5, with 12 bases in between. CDR1 and CDR2 from the germline V gene are SGHRS and YFSETQ. The CDR3 loop reads CASSLGTGADEQYF. CDR3 DNA: TGCGCCAGCAGCTTGGGCACGGGAGCTGACGAGCAGTACTTC.

The V call is TRBV5-6, the J call TRBJ1-3; D is uncertain. Per the germline V gene, CDR1 is SGHDT and CDR2 is YYEEEE. The V gene lost 2 bases and the J gene lost 0 bases, with 6 bases spanning the gap. The CDR3 covers 14 residues. The DNA of the CDR3 is TGTGCCAGCAGCTTCCTCTCCTCTGGAAACACCATATATTTT. Residues: CASSFLSSGNTIYF.

The chain has TRBV29-1 and TRBJ1-1; D is possibly TRBD1 (6 bases). Germline V gene data show CDR1 as SQVTM and CDR2 as ANQGSEA. This CDR3 region has 13 residues. The V gene lost 4 bases and the J gene lost 3 bases, with 12 bases spanning the gap. CDR3 bases: TGCAGCGTTGCCGGGACAACTTACACTGAAGCTTTCTTT. This sequence encodes CSVAGTTYTEAFF.